This TCR beta chain emerged from a study of control samples from healthy donors and cancer patients. The repertoire was sequenced with immunoSEQ multiplex PCR; TCRdb's copy has only in-frame clones and lacks some. The sample shows some 90,000 clones, 85% to 90% of them seen only once. From germline, CDR1 is MDHEN and CDR2 SYDVKM. The CDR3 spans 18 residues. V lost 1 base and J lost 9, with 25 bases in between. The source of this sequence is a woman aged 60-75 years in good health. This chain connects TRBV28 to TRBJ1-5, with D perhaps TRBD1 (6 bases). Sequencing used blood. The CDR3 DNA reads TGTGCCAGCAGTTTATCAGAAGGTATCGGGACACTTCTAACGCCCCAGCATTTT. Encoded protein: CASSLSEGIGTLLTPQHF.